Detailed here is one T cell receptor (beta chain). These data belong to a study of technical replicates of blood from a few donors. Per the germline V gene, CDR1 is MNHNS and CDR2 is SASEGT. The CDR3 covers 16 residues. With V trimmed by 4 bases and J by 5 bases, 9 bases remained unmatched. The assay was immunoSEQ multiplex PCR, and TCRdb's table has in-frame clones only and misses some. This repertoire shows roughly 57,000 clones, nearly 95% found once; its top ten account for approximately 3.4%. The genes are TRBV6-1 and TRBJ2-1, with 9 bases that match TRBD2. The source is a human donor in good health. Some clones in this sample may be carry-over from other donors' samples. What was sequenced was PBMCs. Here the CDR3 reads CASSGPPGLANNEQFF. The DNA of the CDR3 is TGTGCCAGCAGTGGACCCCCGGGACTAGCTAACAATGAGCAGTTCTTC.